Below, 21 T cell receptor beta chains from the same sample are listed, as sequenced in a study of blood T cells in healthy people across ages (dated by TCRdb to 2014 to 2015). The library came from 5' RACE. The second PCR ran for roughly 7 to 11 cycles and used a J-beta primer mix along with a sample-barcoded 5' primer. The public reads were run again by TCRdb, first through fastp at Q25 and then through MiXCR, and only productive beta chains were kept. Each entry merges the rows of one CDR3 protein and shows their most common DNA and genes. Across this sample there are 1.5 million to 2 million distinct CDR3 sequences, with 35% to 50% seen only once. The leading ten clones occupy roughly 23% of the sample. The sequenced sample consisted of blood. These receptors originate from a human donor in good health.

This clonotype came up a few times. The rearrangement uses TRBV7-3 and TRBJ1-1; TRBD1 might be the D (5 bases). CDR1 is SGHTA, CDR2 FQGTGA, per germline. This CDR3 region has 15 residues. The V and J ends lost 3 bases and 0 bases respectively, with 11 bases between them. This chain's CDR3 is CASSFTGTVNTEAFF. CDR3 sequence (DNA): TGTGCCAGCAGCTTCACCGGGACGGTGAACACTGAAGCTTTCTTT. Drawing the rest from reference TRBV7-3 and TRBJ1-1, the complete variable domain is GAGVSQTPSNKVTEKGKYVELRCDPISGHTALYWYRQSLGQGPEFLIYFQGTGAADDSGLPNDRFFAVRPEGSVSTLKIQRTERGDSAVYLCASSFTGTVNTEAFFGQGTRLTVV.

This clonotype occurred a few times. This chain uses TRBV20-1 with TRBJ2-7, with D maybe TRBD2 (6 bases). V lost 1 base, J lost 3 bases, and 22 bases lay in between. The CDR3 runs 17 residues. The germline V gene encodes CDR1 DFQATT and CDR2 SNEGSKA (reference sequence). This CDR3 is CSARVPSPAGNHYEQYF. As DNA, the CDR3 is TGCAGTGCTAGAGTTCCATCGCCCGCGGGGAATCACTACGAGCAGTACTTC.

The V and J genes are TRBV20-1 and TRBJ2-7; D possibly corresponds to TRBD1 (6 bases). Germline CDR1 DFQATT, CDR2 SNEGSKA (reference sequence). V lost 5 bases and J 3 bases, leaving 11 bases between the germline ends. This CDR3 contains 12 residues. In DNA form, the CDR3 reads TGCAGTGCTTCACAGGGCGACTACGAGCAGTACTTC. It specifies CSASQGDYEQYF.

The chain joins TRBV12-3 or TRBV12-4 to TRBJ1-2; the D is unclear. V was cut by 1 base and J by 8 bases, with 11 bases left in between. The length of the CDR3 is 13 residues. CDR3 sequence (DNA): TGTGCCAGCAGTTTAGTGATTGTCCGAGGCTACACCTTC. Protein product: CASSLVIVRGYTF.

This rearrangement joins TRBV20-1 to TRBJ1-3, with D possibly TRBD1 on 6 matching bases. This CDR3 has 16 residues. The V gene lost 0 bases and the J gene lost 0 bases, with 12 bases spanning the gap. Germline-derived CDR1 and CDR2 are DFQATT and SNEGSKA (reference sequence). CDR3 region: CSARDGPGDSGNTIYF. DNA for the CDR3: TGCAGTGCTAGAGATGGGCCAGGGGACTCTGGAAACACCATATATTTT.

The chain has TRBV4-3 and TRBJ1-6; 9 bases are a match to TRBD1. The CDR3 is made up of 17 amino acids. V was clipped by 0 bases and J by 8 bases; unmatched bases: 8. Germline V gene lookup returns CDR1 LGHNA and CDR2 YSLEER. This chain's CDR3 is CASSQEILDRGHSPLHF. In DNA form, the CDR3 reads TGCGCCAGCAGCCAAGAGATCCTGGACAGGGGTCATTCACCCCTCCACTTT.

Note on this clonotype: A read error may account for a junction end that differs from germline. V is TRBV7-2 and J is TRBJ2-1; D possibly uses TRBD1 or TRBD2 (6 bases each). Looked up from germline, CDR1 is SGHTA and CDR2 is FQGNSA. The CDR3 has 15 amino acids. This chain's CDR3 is CASSLGKGGENEQFF. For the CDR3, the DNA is TGTGCCAGCAGTTTAGGGAAGGGGGGCGAGAATGAGCAGTTCTTC.

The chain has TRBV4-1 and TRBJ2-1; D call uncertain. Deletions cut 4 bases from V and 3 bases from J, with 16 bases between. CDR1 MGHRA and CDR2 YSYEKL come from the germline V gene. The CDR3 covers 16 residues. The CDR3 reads CASSPRTPTHYNEQFF. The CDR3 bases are TGCGCCAGCAGCCCTCGGACCCCCACCCACTACAATGAGCAGTTCTTC.

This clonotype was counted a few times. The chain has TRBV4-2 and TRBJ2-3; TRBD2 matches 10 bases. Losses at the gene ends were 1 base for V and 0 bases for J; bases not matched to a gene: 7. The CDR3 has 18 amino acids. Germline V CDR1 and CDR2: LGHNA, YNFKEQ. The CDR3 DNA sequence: TGTGCCAGCAGCCAAGGATTAGCGGGGGGCGACAGCACAGATACGCAGTATTTT. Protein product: CASSQGLAGGDSTDTQYF.

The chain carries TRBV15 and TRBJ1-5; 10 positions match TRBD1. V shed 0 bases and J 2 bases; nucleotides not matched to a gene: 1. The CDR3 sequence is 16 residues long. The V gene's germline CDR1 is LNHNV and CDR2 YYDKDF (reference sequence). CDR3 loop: CATSRDGTGGNQPQHF. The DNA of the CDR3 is TGTGCCACCAGCAGAGATGGGACAGGGGGCAATCAGCCCCAGCATTTT.

This CDR3 is CASSQDEGYEQFF. The CDR3 nucleotides are TGTGCCAGCAGCCAAGACGAGGGGTATGAGCAGTTCTTC. The chain links TRBV3-1 to TRBJ2-1, with D perhaps assigned TRBD1 or TRBD2 (5 bases each). Per the germline V gene, CDR1 is LGHDT and CDR2 is YNNKEL (reference sequence). V lost 0 bases and J 8 bases, leaving 8 bases between the germline ends. This CDR3 has 13 residues.

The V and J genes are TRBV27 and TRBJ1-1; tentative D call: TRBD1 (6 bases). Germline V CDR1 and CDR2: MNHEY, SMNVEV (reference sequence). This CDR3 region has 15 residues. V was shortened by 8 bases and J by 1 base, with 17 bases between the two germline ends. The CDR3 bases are TGTGCCAGCTCAGGATTATTGACAGGGAACACTGAAGCTTTCTTT. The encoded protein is CASSGLLTGNTEAFF.

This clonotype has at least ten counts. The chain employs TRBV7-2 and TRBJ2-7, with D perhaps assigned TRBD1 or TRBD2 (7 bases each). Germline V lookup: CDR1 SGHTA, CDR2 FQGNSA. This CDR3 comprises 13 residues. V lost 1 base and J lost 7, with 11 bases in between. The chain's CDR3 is CASSLVQGGEQYF. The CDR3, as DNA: TGTGCCAGCAGCTTAGTTCAGGGGGGGGAGCAGTACTTC.

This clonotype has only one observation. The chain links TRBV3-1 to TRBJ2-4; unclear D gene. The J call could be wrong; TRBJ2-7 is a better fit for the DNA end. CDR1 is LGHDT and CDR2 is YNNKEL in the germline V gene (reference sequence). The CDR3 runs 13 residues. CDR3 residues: CASSYATTYEQYF. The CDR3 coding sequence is TGTGCCAGCAGCTATGCCACTACATACGAGCAGTACTTC.

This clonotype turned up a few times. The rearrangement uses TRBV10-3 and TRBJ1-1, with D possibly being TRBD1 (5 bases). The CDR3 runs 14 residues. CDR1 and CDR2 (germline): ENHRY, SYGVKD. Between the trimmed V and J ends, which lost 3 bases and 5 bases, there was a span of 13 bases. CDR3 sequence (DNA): TGTGCCATCAGTGAACCGGGACTGTCGACTGAAGCTTTCTTT. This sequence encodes CAISEPGLSTEAFF.

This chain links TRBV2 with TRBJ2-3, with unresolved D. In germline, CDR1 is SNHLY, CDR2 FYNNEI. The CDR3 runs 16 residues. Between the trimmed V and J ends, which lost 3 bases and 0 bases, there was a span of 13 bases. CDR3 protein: CASSDFRFGSTDTQYF. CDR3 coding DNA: TGTGCCAGCAGTGATTTCAGGTTTGGGAGCACAGATACGCAGTATTTT.

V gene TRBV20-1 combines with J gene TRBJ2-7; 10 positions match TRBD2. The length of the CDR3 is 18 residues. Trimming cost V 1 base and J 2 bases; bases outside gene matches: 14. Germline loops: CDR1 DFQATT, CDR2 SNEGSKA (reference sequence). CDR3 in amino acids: CSARVVHKLAGPTYEQYF. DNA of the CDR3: TGCAGTGCTAGAGTTGTCCATAAACTAGCGGGGCCTACCTACGAGCAGTACTTC.

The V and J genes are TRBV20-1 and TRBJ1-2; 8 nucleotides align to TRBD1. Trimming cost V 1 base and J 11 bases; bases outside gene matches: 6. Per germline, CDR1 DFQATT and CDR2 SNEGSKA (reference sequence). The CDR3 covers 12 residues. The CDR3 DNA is TGCAGTGCTAGAGGTATCTGGACAGGGTACACCTTC. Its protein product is CSARGIWTGYTF.

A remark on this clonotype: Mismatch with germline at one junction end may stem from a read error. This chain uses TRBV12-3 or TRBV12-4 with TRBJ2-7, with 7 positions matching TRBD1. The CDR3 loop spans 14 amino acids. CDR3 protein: CASRLGTATYEQYF. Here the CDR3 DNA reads TGTGCCAGCAGATTAGGGACAGCCACCTACGAGCAGTACTTC.

CDR3 residues: CASSQGARQGFEEKLFF. The CDR3 bases are TGCGCCAGCAGCCAAGGGGCCCGACAGGGGTTCGAAGAAAAACTGTTTTTT. The chain recombines TRBV4-1 with TRBJ1-4; 8 nucleotides align to TRBD1. V lost 1 base to trimming and J lost 8 bases; unmatched junction nucleotides: 12. In germline, CDR1 is MGHRA, CDR2 YSYEKL. The CDR3 loop spans 17 amino acids.

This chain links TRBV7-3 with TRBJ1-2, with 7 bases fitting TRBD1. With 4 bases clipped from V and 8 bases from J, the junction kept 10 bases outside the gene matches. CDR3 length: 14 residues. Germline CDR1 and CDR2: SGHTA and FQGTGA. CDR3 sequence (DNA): TGTGCCAGCAGCTACGACAGGGAATCGGAGGGCTACACCTTC. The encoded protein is CASSYDRESEGYTF. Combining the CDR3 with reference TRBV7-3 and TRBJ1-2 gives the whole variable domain GAGVSQTPSNKVTEKGKYVELRCDPISGHTALYWYRQSLGQGPEFLIYFQGTGAADDSGLPNDRFFAVRPEGSVSTLKIQRTERGDSAVYLCASSYDRESEGYTFGSGTRLTVV.